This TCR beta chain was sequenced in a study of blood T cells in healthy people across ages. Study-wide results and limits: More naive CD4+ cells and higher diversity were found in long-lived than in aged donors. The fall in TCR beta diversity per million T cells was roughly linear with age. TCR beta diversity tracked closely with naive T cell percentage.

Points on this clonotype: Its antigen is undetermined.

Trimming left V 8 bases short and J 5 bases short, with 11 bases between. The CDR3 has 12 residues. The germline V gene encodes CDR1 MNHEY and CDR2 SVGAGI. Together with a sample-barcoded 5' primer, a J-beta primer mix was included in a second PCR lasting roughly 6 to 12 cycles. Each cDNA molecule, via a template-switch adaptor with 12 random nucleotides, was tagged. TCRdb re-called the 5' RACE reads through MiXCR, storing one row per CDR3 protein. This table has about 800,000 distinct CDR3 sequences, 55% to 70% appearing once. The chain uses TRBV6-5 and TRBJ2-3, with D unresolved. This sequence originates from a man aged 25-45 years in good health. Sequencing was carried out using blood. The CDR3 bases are TGTGCCAGCGGGCTGGGAAAAGATACGCAGTATTTT. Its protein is CASGLGKDTQYF.